By sample fraction, the clone carrying this TCR beta chain is medium-sized. Co-plating was performed using around 200,000 CFSE-labeled responder cells and around 200,000 irradiated, violet-dye-labeled stimulator cells. Trimming stripped 3 bases from V and 10 bases from J, with 12 bases between. In germline, CDR1 is MDHEN, CDR2 SYDVKM. The CDR3 is 12 amino acids. The source of the sample is a study of graft-versus-host responses after intestinal transplantation. Study summary: Tacrolimus and steroids were given for about 3 years to all recipients after anti-thymocyte globulin induction. General study findings and limits: Allograft clonal ratios (graft-versus-host to host-versus-graft) were high in patients who had graft-donor T cell macrochimerism. In recipient marrow, GvH clones were found, and some appeared first in ileum or blood.

Measured with immunoSEQ multiplex PCR; TCRdb has only the in-frame clones, and not every one. Of 7,000 or so clones listed, roughly a quarter are singletons. The receptor was derived from a human patient who received an intestinal transplant. The chain joins TRBV28 to TRBJ1-1; D ambiguous. The sequencing used alloreactive CD4+ T cells from a mixed lymphocyte reaction culture, collected before intestinal transplant. Described subset: CFSE-low proliferating T cells sorted from approximately 6-day pre-transplant mixed lymphocyte reaction (GvH or HvG direction). The CDR3 sequence: CASSLVRWGAFF. In DNA, the CDR3 is TGTGCCAGCAGTTTGGTTCGGTGGGGAGCTTTCTTT. Complete variable domain (other parts from reference TRBV28 and TRBJ1-1): DVKVTQSSRYLVKRTGEKVFLECVQDMDHENMFWYRQDPGLGLRLIYFSYDVKMKEKGDIPEGYSVSREKKERFSLILESASTNQTSMYLCASSLVRWGAFFGQGTRLTVV.